This entry lists 21 T cell receptor beta chains sequenced from one sample in a study of OX40 agonist ivuxolimab in advanced cancers. The protocol was immunoSEQ multiplex PCR, while the TCRdb copy is restricted to in-frame clones and leaves out a portion. This sample carries tens of thousands of clones, around 86% of them seen once, and the ten largest clones take under 2.5%. The sequencing used CD4+ or CD8+ T cells sorted from blood, collected in a trial of the OX40 agonist ivuxolimab. The source of these receptors is an adult with an advanced solid tumor such as melanoma, head and neck, liver or kidney cancer.

The chain uses TRBV2 and TRBJ2-5, with 7 bases lining up with TRBD1. Germline V gives CDR1 SNHLY, CDR2 FYNNEI. The CDR3 has 15 amino acids. J gave up 5 bases and V 3 bases, and 9 bases lay outside the gene matches. CDR3 sequence reads: CASSEPRGSWETQYF. CDR3 nucleotides: TGTGCCAGCAGTGAGCCCAGGGGGAGTTGGGAGACCCAGTACTTC.

The chain links TRBV19 to TRBJ2-1; 8 bases match TRBD1. The CDR3 has 17 amino acids. The V and J ends lost 6 bases and 13 bases, in that order; junction bases with no gene match: 23. Germline-derived CDR1 and CDR2 are LNHDA and SQIVND (reference sequence). The CDR3 DNA reads as TGTGCCAGTAGCAGAGATTCCGGGACAGGTGGAACCAGCCGACAGTTCTTC. Amino acid sequence: CASSRDSGTGGTSRQFF.

The chain has TRBV6-5 and TRBJ2-5; D ambiguous. V lost 6 bases and J 1 base, leaving 12 bases between the germline ends. This CDR3 contains 14 residues. The germline CDR1 and CDR2 sequences are MNHEY and SVGAGI. The CDR3 DNA sequence: TGTGCCAGCAGACGCCAGGTCCCCCAAGAGACCCAGTACTTC. The encoded protein is CASRRQVPQETQYF.

This sequence joins TRBV18 and TRBJ1-2, with D hard to call. CDR3 length: 14 residues. The V gene lost 6 bases and the J gene lost 3 bases, with 14 bases spanning the gap. CDR1 is KGHSH and CDR2 is LQKENI in the germline V gene. In DNA form, the CDR3 reads TGTGCCAGCTCCCCCTCCAGCGGTGACTATGGCTACACCTTC. It is translated as CASSPSSGDYGYTF.

The chain uses TRBV2 and TRBJ2-3, with 7 bases identical to TRBD2. Germline V gives CDR1 SNHLY, CDR2 FYNNEI. CDR3 length: 14 amino acids. Trimming removed 5 bases from V and 0 bases from J; junction bases left unmatched: 2. Here the CDR3 DNA reads TGTGCCAGCAGTCTCGGGGGGAGCACAGATACGCAGTATTTT. Its translation: CASSLGGSTDTQYF.

The chain links TRBV7-6 to TRBJ2-7; 7 nucleotides match TRBD1. V shed 4 bases and J 2 bases; nucleotides not matched to a gene: 17. CDR1 SGHVS and CDR2 FNYEAQ come from the germline V gene. The CDR3 length is 18 residues. The CDR3 DNA follows: TGTGCCAGCAGCTCGCCCGGGACAGACCCTTTTTCCCCCTACGAGCAGTACTTC. Encoded protein: CASSSPGTDPFSPYEQYF.

The chain couples TRBV7-2 to TRBJ1-2; the D is unclear. Deletions cut 1 base from V and 4 bases from J, with 4 bases between. The CDR3 consists of 12 residues. The germline gives CDR1 SGHTA, CDR2 FQGNSA. As DNA, the CDR3 is TGTGCCAGCAGCTTAGGGATCTATGGCTACACCTTC. It yields the protein CASSLGIYGYTF.

The CDR3 reads CASSDEGRSIDEQYF. The CDR3 nucleotides are TGTGCCAGCAGTGATGAGGGACGGTCAATCGACGAGCAGTACTTC. This chain joins TRBV2 and TRBJ2-5, with D possibly being TRBD1 or TRBD2 (5 bases each). Matching the DNA end better, TRBJ2-7 makes the J call doubtful. CDR1 and CDR2 (germline): SNHLY, FYNNEI. This CDR3 comprises 15 residues.

This sequence joins TRBV5-1 and TRBJ1-2, with 8 nucleotides matching TRBD1. CDR3 length: 12 residues. Germline V gene lookup returns CDR1 SGHRS and CDR2 YFSETQ. The V segment lost 5 bases and the J segment 8 bases; nucleotides outside the gene matches: 5. CDR3 bases: TGCGCCAGCAGGCAGGGGGCTGAGGGCTACACCTTC. Protein sequence: CASRQGAEGYTF.

V usage is TRBV19 and J usage is TRBJ1-6, with 7 bases matching TRBD1. Germline values: CDR1 LNHDA, CDR2 SQIVND (reference sequence). The CDR3 is 16 residues long. V dropped 7 bases and J dropped 4; count of bases not matched to a gene: 10. The CDR3 loop is CASTQQGRGYNSPLHF. In DNA, the CDR3 is TGTGCCAGTACCCAACAGGGGAGGGGGTATAATTCACCCCTCCACTTT.

In this sample, this clone turned up once. The chain joins TRBV9 to TRBJ1-1; D is perhaps TRBD1 (5 bases). There are 14 residues in the CDR3. Trimming took 0 bases from V and 10 from J, leaving 16 bases between them. The V gene's germline CDR1 is SGDLS and CDR2 YYNGEE. The CDR3 bases are TGTGCCAGCAGCGTAGGTGAAGGGGCTAGTCGAGCTTTCTTT. This gives the protein CASSVGEGASRAFF.

This clone was seen only a few times. The chain links TRBV19 to TRBJ2-2; TRBD2 matches 14 bases. Germline V gives CDR1 LNHDA, CDR2 SQIVND (reference sequence). This CDR3 has 18 residues. The V segment lost 6 bases and the J segment 1 base; nucleotides outside the gene matches: 7. CDR3 in amino acids: CASRKGLAGGLNTGELFF. The CDR3 DNA reads TGTGCCAGTAGGAAAGGACTAGCGGGGGGTCTGAACACCGGGGAGCTGTTTTTT.

The chain has TRBV30 and TRBJ2-5, with D hard to call. Germline CDR1 is GTSNPN and CDR2 is SVGIG (reference sequence). The CDR3 contains 13 residues. The V end lost 3 bases, the J end lost 6 bases, and 14 bases lay between the germline ends. The CDR3 protein is CAWSLPLGKTQYF. CDR3 DNA sequence: TGTGCCTGGAGCCTACCCCTAGGGAAGACCCAGTACTTC.

V is TRBV6-4 and J is TRBJ1-2, with TRBD1 identical over 9 bases. Trimming cost V 2 bases and J 10 bases; bases outside gene matches: 2. This CDR3 comprises 12 residues. Germline loops: CDR1 MRHNA, CDR2 SNTAGT. The CDR3 here is CASSDGTGSYTF. CDR3 nucleotides: TGTGCCAGCAGTGACGGGACAGGGTCCTACACCTTC.

This chain uses TRBV6-6 with TRBJ2-3; D perhaps matches TRBD1 (5 bases). Trimming shortened V by 4 bases and J by 3 bases, and 11 bases separated the two germline ends. The CDR3 sequence is 14 residues long. Germline V gives CDR1 MNHNY, CDR2 SVGAGI (reference sequence). The CDR3 bases are TGTGCCAGCAGTTTTCGACAGCCTACAGATACGCAGTATTTT. Protein product: CASSFRQPTDTQYF.

V usage is TRBV5-1 and J usage is TRBJ2-5; weak D call: TRBD1 (5 bases). There are 15 residues in the CDR3. CDR1 and CDR2 (germline): SGHRS, YFSETQ. Trimming took 3 bases from V and 3 from J, leaving 15 bases between them. Written as DNA, the CDR3 is TGCGCCAGCAGCTACGGACGCAGGGTGGAAGAGACCCAGTACTTC. Translated: CASSYGRRVEETQYF. The full variable domain, completed using reference TRBV5-1 and TRBJ2-5, is KAGVTQTPRYLIKTRGQQVTLSCSPISGHRSVSWYQQTPGQGLQFLFEYFSETQRNKGNFPGRFSGRQFSNSRSEMNVSTLELGDSALYLCASSYGRRVEETQYFGPGTRLLVL.

The chain employs TRBV6-6 and TRBJ2-5; D gene unclear. V was clipped by 0 bases and J by 1 base, with 6 bases between them. CDR1 is MNHNY and CDR2 is SVGAGI in the germline V gene (reference sequence). The CDR3 length is 14 residues. The CDR3 sequence: CASSYSRIQETQYF. As DNA, the CDR3 is TGTGCCAGCAGTTACTCCAGGATCCAAGAGACCCAGTACTTC.

The chain joins TRBV6-5 to TRBJ2-3; D is uncertain. CDR3 length: 12 amino acids. Deletions cut 5 bases from V and 7 bases from J, with 10 bases between. From germline, CDR1 is MNHEY and CDR2 SVGAGI. The CDR3 loop is CASSKVANTQYF. CDR3 nucleotide sequence: TGTGCCAGCAGTAAGGTGGCGAATACGCAGTATTTT.

The genes are TRBV7-8 and TRBJ1-5, with D unresolved. Germline lookup yields CDR1 SGHVS and CDR2 FQNEAQ. This CDR3 has 13 residues. V was trimmed by 4 bases and J by 4 bases, leaving 8 bases between them. CDR3 in amino acids: CASSSNLNQPQHF. In DNA form, the CDR3 reads TGTGCCAGCAGCTCGAATCTAAATCAGCCCCAGCATTTT.

V gene TRBV2 combines with J gene TRBJ2-3; D is uncertain. The CDR3 totals 14 residues. Trimming left V 1 base short and J 6 bases short, with 11 bases between. The germline V gene encodes CDR1 SNHLY and CDR2 FYNNEI. The CDR3 loop is CASSEGWMRDTQYF. The CDR3, as DNA: TGTGCCAGCAGTGAAGGGTGGATGCGGGATACGCAGTATTTT.

The chain uses TRBV4-3 and TRBJ2-1; no clear D. Germline CDR1 reads LGHNA; CDR2 reads YSLEER. The length of the CDR3 is 13 residues. Trimming pared 0 bases from V and 9 bases from J, leaving 9 bases between. Here the CDR3 reads CASSQEQFGEQFF. In nucleotides, the CDR3 is TGCGCCAGCAGCCAAGAACAGTTCGGTGAGCAGTTCTTC.